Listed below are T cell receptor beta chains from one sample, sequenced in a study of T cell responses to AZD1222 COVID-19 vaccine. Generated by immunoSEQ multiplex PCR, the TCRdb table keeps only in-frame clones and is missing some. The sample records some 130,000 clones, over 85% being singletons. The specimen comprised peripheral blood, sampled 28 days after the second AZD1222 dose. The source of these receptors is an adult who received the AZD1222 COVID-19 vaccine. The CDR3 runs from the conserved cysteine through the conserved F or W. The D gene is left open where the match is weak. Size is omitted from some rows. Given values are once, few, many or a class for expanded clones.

CDR3nt: TGTGCCAGCAGCTCTCGACTAGCGGGGGGGTATAATGAGCAGTTCTTC; CDR3aa: CASSSRLAGGYNEQFF; d_gene: TRBD2; j_gene: TRBJ2-1; abundance: NA; v_gene: TRBV11-2
CDR3nt: TGTGCCAGTAGTGCCAGGGTTCGGAACTACGAGCAGTACTTC; CDR3aa: CASSARVRNYEQYF; d_gene: NA; j_gene: TRBJ2-7; abundance: NA; v_gene: TRBV19
CDR3nt: TGTGCCAGCAGTCGGACAGGGAATTCACCCCTCCACTTT; CDR3aa: CASSRTGNSPLHF; d_gene: TRBD1; j_gene: TRBJ1-6; abundance: NA; v_gene: TRBV7-2
CDR3nt: TGTGCCAGCAGCTTAACAGCGGGGGCGGGGGACATTCAGTACTTC; CDR3aa: CASSLTAGAGDIQYF; d_gene: TRBD2; j_gene: TRBJ2-4; abundance: NA; v_gene: TRBV7-2
CDR3nt: TGTGCCAGCAGTTTGAGCGGCTACGAGCAGTACTTC; CDR3aa: CASSLSGYEQYF; d_gene: NA; j_gene: TRBJ2-7; abundance: NA; v_gene: TRBV27
CDR3nt: TGTGCCAGCAGCTTGGTTCCAGGAACTAATGAAAAACTGTTTTTT; CDR3aa: CASSLVPGTNEKLFF; d_gene: NA; j_gene: TRBJ1-4; abundance: once; v_gene: TRBV5-4
CDR3nt: TGTGCCAGCAGCCGGACTACAGGTAGGGCTGAAGCTTTCTTT; CDR3aa: CASSRTTGRAEAFF; d_gene: NA; j_gene: TRBJ1-1; abundance: NA; v_gene: TRBV9
CDR3nt: TGTGCCTCGACAGGGAGCACAGATACGCAGTATTTT; CDR3aa: CASTGSTDTQYF; d_gene: TRBD1; j_gene: TRBJ2-3; abundance: NA; v_gene: TRBV3-1/TRBV3-2
CDR3nt: TGCGCCAGCAGCTTCCAGCGTCATTTGACAGATACGCAGTATTTT; CDR3aa: CASSFQRHLTDTQYF; d_gene: NA; j_gene: TRBJ2-3; abundance: NA; v_gene: TRBV5-1
CDR3nt: TGCAGCGTTGCTCTGCCTGCATCCTACGAGCAGTACTTC; CDR3aa: CSVALPASYEQYF; d_gene: NA; j_gene: TRBJ2-7; abundance: NA; v_gene: TRBV29-1
CDR3nt: TGTGCCAGCAGCTCGAGCTTTGTAAGCTCTGGAAACACCATATATTTT; CDR3aa: CASSSSFVSSGNTIYF; d_gene: NA; j_gene: TRBJ1-3; abundance: NA; v_gene: TRBV7-4
CDR3nt: TGTGCCTGGAGTCGAAGGGTCGTACAGGTCTTTAGCAATCAGCCCCAGCATTTT; CDR3aa: CAWSRRVVQVFSNQPQHF; d_gene: NA; j_gene: TRBJ1-5; abundance: once; v_gene: TRBV30
CDR3nt: TGTGCCAGCAGCCAAGTTAAGGGACCCCGGGGCACCATATATTTT; CDR3aa: CASSQVKGPRGTIYF; d_gene: NA; j_gene: TRBJ1-3; abundance: once; v_gene: TRBV14
CDR3nt: TGTGCCAGCAGGGAAGACAGGCTTAATTCACCCCTCCACTTT; CDR3aa: CASREDRLNSPLHF; d_gene: NA; j_gene: TRBJ1-6; abundance: few; v_gene: TRBV6-1
CDR3nt: TGTGCCAGTAGTGCTTCGGGCGGTAATTATGGCTACACCTTC; CDR3aa: CASSASGGNYGYTF; d_gene: NA; j_gene: TRBJ1-2; abundance: NA; v_gene: TRBV19
CDR3nt: TGTGCCAGCAGTTTCCTGGAGGGGGCCCATCAGCCCCAGCATTTT; CDR3aa: CASSFLEGAHQPQHF; d_gene: TRBD1; j_gene: TRBJ1-5; abundance: NA; v_gene: TRBV27
CDR3nt: TGTGCCAGTAGTAGGCCAGCTCGAGATCAGCCCCAGCATTTT; CDR3aa: CASSRPARDQPQHF; d_gene: NA; j_gene: TRBJ1-5; abundance: NA; v_gene: TRBV19
CDR3nt: TGTGCCAGCAGCCAATTCGGGACTAGCGGGGGAAGTGAGCAGTTCTTC; CDR3aa: CASSQFGTSGGSEQFF; d_gene: TRBD2; j_gene: TRBJ2-1; abundance: once; v_gene: TRBV3-1/TRBV3-2
CDR3nt: TGTGCCAGTAGTGCGGGGTACTCCTACGAGCAGTACTTC; CDR3aa: CASSAGYSYEQYF; d_gene: NA; j_gene: TRBJ2-7; abundance: NA; v_gene: TRBV19
CDR3nt: TGTGCCAGCTCACCCCAGGGTTCGGATGAGCCCCTCCACTTT; CDR3aa: CASSPQGSDEPLHF; d_gene: NA; j_gene: TRBJ1-6; abundance: NA; v_gene: TRBV18
CDR3nt: TGTGCCAGCAGTCCGACCTATGGCTTTGACAGGCAGCCCCAGCATTTT; CDR3aa: CASSPTYGFDRQPQHF; d_gene: NA; j_gene: TRBJ1-5; abundance: NA; v_gene: TRBV28
CDR3nt: TGTGCCAGCAGGGGACAGGGAATGGCTAATGAAAAACTGTTTTTT; CDR3aa: CASRGQGMANEKLFF; d_gene: TRBD1; j_gene: TRBJ1-4; abundance: NA; v_gene: TRBV2
CDR3nt: TGTGCCTGGAGTCAGGAGACATATCAGCCCCAGCATTTT; CDR3aa: CAWSQETYQPQHF; d_gene: NA; j_gene: TRBJ1-5; abundance: once; v_gene: TRBV30
CDR3nt: TGTGCCAGTCGGGACAGGGCGATTGCAACTAATGAAAAACTGTTTTTT; CDR3aa: CASRDRAIATNEKLFF; d_gene: TRBD1; j_gene: TRBJ1-4; abundance: NA; v_gene: TRBV19
CDR3nt: TGCAGTGCTAGTGTTGAGGGGCAGCCCCAGCATTTT; CDR3aa: CSASVEGQPQHF; d_gene: NA; j_gene: TRBJ1-5; abundance: once; v_gene: TRBV20-1
CDR3nt: TGTGCCAGCAGCGTAAGGCAGTTGAACACCGGGGAGCTGTTTTTT; CDR3aa: CASSVRQLNTGELFF; d_gene: NA; j_gene: TRBJ2-2; abundance: many; v_gene: TRBV9
CDR3nt: TGTGCCAGCAGCCCGAGTCCCGGGGAGCTGTTTTTT; CDR3aa: CASSPSPGELFF; d_gene: NA; j_gene: TRBJ2-2; abundance: NA; v_gene: TRBV11-2
CDR3nt: TGTGCCAGTAGTATAGGCGGAGGCTACACCTTC; CDR3aa: CASSIGGGYTF; d_gene: NA; j_gene: TRBJ1-2; abundance: NA; v_gene: TRBV19
CDR3nt: TGTGCCAGCAGCGGAACAGGGGGTGAGCAGTTCTTC; CDR3aa: CASSGTGGEQFF; d_gene: TRBD1; j_gene: TRBJ2-1; abundance: NA; v_gene: TRBV2
CDR3nt: TGTGCCAGCAGGACAGGGGGCTTAATCGGGGAGCTGTTTTTT; CDR3aa: CASRTGGLIGELFF; d_gene: TRBD1; j_gene: TRBJ2-2; abundance: NA; v_gene: TRBV7-2
CDR3nt: TGTGCCAGCAGCTTTTGGGACACAGATACGCAGTATTTT; CDR3aa: CASSFWDTDTQYF; d_gene: NA; j_gene: TRBJ2-3; abundance: NA; v_gene: TRBV7-9
CDR3nt: TGTGCCAGCAGTCGGGGTATGGGGCAGTTCTTC; CDR3aa: CASSRGMGQFF; d_gene: NA; j_gene: TRBJ2-1; abundance: NA; v_gene: TRBV6-5
CDR3nt: TGTGCCAGCAGCTCACAGGGGGACACTGAAGCTTTCTTT; CDR3aa: CASSSQGDTEAFF; d_gene: TRBD1; j_gene: TRBJ1-1; abundance: NA; v_gene: TRBV7-3
CDR3nt: TGTGCCAGCAGCCGGGACAGGGTTTCGGAGACCCAGTACTTC; CDR3aa: CASSRDRVSETQYF; d_gene: TRBD1; j_gene: TRBJ2-5; abundance: NA; v_gene: TRBV6-5
CDR3nt: TGTGCCAGCAGCTTCGGGGGGCTGGCGACGTCCGGTGGAGCTTTCTTT; CDR3aa: CASSFGGLATSGGAFF; d_gene: NA; j_gene: TRBJ1-1; abundance: NA; v_gene: TRBV7-6
CDR3nt: TGTGCCAGCAGCTTGGTGGAGATGTTGCGACCTCTCACAGATACGCAGTATTTT; CDR3aa: CASSLVEMLRPLTDTQYF; d_gene: NA; j_gene: TRBJ2-3; abundance: NA; v_gene: TRBV5-6
CDR3nt: TGTGCCAGCGGCACTCTCCAGGGGCAGGAGAACTATGGCTACACCTTC; CDR3aa: CASGTLQGQENYGYTF; d_gene: NA; j_gene: TRBJ1-2; abundance: NA; v_gene: TRBV7-8
CDR3nt: TGTGCCAGTAGCGGCGGTGTCCAAGAGACCCAGTACTTC; CDR3aa: CASSGGVQETQYF; d_gene: NA; j_gene: TRBJ2-5; abundance: once; v_gene: TRBV19
CDR3nt: TGTGCCACCAGTGTCGCGGGGGGGCCGACCTACAATGAGCAGTTCTTC; CDR3aa: CATSVAGGPTYNEQFF; d_gene: TRBD2; j_gene: TRBJ2-1; abundance: NA; v_gene: TRBV24-1